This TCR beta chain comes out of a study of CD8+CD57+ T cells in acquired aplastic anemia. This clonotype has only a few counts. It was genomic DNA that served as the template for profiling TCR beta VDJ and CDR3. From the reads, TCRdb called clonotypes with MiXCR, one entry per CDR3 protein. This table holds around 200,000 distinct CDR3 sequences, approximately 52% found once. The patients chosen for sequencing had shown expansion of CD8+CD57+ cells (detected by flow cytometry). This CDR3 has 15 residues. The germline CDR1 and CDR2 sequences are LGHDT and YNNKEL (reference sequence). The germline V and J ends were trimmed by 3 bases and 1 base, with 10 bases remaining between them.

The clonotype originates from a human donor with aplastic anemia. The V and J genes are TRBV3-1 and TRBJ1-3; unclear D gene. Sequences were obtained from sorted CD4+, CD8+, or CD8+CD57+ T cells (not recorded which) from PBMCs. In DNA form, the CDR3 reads TGTGCCAGCAGCCAGGAGACACTTTCTGGAAACACCATATATTTT. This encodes CASSQETLSGNTIYF.